The 8 T cell receptor beta chains below all came from one sample that was sequenced in a study of T cells in Graves' hyperthyroidism and ophthalmopathy. RNA transcripts gave rise to amplified TCR beta CDR3 regions. With the HTBI primer set, the TCR CDR3 went through a first round of RT-PCR. TCRdb passed the multiplex PCR reads through MiXCR, listing each CDR3 protein once. The top ten clones hold 35% to 45% of a sample with 300,000 to 450,000 distinct CDR3 sequences, 18% of them seen once. The sequenced sample consisted of blood. The receptors were sampled from a man between 18 and 35 years old with Graves' ophthalmopathy.

This clonotype was observed at least ten times. The rearrangement joins TRBV6-1 to TRBJ1-5; TRBD1 is a possible D gene (5 bases). In germline, CDR1 is MNHNS, CDR2 SASEGT. Trimming took 10 bases from V and 2 from J, leaving 15 bases between them. The CDR3 loop spans 14 amino acids. The CDR3 here is CATWPRGRNQPQHF. For the CDR3, the DNA is TGTGCCACCTGGCCCCGGGGACGCAATCAGCCCCAGCATTTT.

This clonotype appeared a few times. V gene TRBV4-1 combines with J gene TRBJ2-7; D might be TRBD1 (5 bases). CDR1 and CDR2 (germline): MGHRA, YSYEKL. V was shortened by 2 bases and J by 2 bases, with 13 bases between the two germline ends. There are 15 residues in the CDR3. The DNA of the CDR3 is TGCGCCAGCAGCCAATCCCCGACAGAAGCCTACGAGCAGTACTTC. Protein sequence: CASSQSPTEAYEQYF.

The table lists this clonotype with many counts. The rearrangement uses TRBV20-1 and TRBJ2-1; D remains ambiguous. Per the germline V gene, CDR1 is DFQATT and CDR2 is SNEGSKA (reference sequence). Between the trimmed V and J ends, which lost 3 bases and 0 bases, there was a span of 9 bases. The CDR3 runs 14 residues. This CDR3 is CSASRPSSYNEQFF. The CDR3 nucleotides are TGCAGTGCTAGCCGCCCGAGCTCCTACAATGAGCAGTTCTTC.

This clonotype was seen a handful of times. The chain joins TRBV11-2 to TRBJ2-7; maybe TRBD1 (6 bases). The germline V gene encodes CDR1 SGHAT and CDR2 FQNNGV. The CDR3 contains 15 residues. The V end was cut by 2 bases, the J end by 5 bases, with 16 bases between. CDR3 loop: CASSLFETGSDEQYF. The CDR3, as DNA: TGTGCCAGCAGCTTATTTGAGACAGGAAGCGACGAGCAGTACTTC.

This clonotype has ten or more counts. The genes are TRBV3-1 and TRBJ1-5; D remains unclear. Trimming removed 4 bases from V and 2 bases from J, with 9 bases in between. Germline values: CDR1 LGHDT, CDR2 YNNKEL (reference sequence). The CDR3 covers 14 residues. This CDR3 is CASSPAGGNQPQHF. In nucleotides, the CDR3 is TGTGCCAGCAGCCCGGCAGGAGGCAATCAGCCCCAGCATTTT.

This clonotype was counted ten times or more. The chain employs TRBV5-6 and TRBJ1-1, with a possible D match to TRBD1 (5 bases). The germline V and J ends were trimmed by 1 base and 10 bases, with 14 bases remaining between them. This CDR3 region has 13 residues. CDR1 and CDR2 (germline): SGHDT, YYEEEE. The CDR3 DNA reads as TGTGCCAGCAGCTTGAATTTCGGGGGGACAGCTTTCTTT. Its translation is CASSLNFGGTAFF.

This chain uses TRBV19 with TRBJ1-6; D is uncertain. This CDR3 region has 14 residues. Trimming removed 7 bases from V and 9 bases from J, with 16 bases in between. Germline V lookup: CDR1 LNHDA, CDR2 SQIVND (reference sequence). The CDR3 region is CASTGGGERSPLHF. The CDR3 bases are TGTGCCAGTACAGGAGGCGGTGAGCGTTCACCCCTCCACTTT.

This sequence joins TRBV29-1 and TRBJ2-6; 9 bases are shared with TRBD1. The V gene's germline CDR1 is SQVTM and CDR2 ANQGSEA. This CDR3 spans 15 amino acids. V lost 6 bases to trimming and J lost 2 bases; unmatched junction nucleotides: 5. CDR3 loop: CSVRDRVTGANVLTF. Here the CDR3 DNA reads TGCAGCGTCCGGGACAGGGTGACTGGGGCCAACGTCCTGACTTTC.